This T cell receptor beta chain emerged from a study of blood T cell repertoires in COVID-19. Background on the study: The United States, Italy and Spain were the sources of the acute and convalescent COVID-19 samples. T cells, B-cell-depleted T cells, or PBMCs supplied cDNA or gDNA.

Per the germline V gene, CDR1 is DFQATT and CDR2 is SNEGSKA (reference sequence). This CDR3 has 15 amino acids. With 3 bases removed from V and 4 bases from J, the gap between germline ends came to 18 bases. Authors' analysis steps: Amplification with reference gene primers provided the estimates of nucleated cell counts. Method: immunoSEQ multiplex PCR; TCRdb's copy keeps in-frame clones and lacks some. From that table come the V and J calls and clone size; the DNA was used to work out D and trimming. The sample lists about 68,000 clones; 80% to 95% were seen once. The sequence came from a human donor in a cohort sampled during active COVID-19. The rearrangement links TRBV20-1 to TRBJ1-1; D remains ambiguous. The sample consisted of peripheral blood. CDR3 protein: CSASLISGQATEAFF. CDR3 sequence (DNA): TGCAGTGCTAGTCTAATTTCTGGGCAGGCCACTGAAGCTTTCTTT.